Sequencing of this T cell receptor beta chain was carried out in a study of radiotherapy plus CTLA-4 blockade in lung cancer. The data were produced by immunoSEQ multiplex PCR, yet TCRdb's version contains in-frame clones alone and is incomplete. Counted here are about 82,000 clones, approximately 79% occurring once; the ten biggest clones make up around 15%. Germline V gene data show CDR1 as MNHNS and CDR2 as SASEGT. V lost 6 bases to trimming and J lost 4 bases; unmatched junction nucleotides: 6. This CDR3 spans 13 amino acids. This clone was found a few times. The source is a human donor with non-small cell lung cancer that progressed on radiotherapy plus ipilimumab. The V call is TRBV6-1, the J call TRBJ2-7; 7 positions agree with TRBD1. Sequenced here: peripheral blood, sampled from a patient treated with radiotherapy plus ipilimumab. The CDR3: CASRKTGQYEQYF. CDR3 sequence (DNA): TGTGCCAGCAGAAAGACAGGGCAATACGAGCAGTACTTC.